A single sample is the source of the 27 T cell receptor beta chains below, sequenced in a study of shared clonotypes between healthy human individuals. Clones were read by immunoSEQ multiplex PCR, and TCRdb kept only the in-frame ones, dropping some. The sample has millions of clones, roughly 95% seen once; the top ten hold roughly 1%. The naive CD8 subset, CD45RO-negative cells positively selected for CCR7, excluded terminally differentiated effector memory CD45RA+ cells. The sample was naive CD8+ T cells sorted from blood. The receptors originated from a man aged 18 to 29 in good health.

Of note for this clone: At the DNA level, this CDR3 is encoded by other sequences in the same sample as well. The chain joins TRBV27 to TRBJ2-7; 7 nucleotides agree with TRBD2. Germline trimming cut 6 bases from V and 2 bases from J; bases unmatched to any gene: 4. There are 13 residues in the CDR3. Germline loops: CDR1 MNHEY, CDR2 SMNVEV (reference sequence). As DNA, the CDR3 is TGTGCCAGCAGCCCGGGAGGCCCCTACGAGCAGTACTTC. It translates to CASSPGGPYEQYF.

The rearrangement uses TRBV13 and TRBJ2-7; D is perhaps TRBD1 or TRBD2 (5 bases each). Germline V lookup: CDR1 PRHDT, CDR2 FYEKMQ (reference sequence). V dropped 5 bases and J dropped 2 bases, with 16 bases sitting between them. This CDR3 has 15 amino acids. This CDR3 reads CASSQGGGYPYEQYF. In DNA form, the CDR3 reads TGTGCCAGCAGCCAAGGTGGGGGATACCCCTACGAGCAGTACTTC.

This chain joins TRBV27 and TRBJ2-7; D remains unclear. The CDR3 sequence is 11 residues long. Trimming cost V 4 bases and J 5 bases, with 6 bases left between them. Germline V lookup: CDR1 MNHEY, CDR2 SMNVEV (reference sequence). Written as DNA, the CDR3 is TGTGCCAGCAGTTCCCTCCACGAGCAGTACTTC. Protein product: CASSSLHEQYF.

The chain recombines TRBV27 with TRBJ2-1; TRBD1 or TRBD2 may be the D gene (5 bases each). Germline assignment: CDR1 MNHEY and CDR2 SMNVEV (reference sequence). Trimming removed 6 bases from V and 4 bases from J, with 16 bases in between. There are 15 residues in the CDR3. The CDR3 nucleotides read TGTGCCAGCAGAACGGGACCGGCGACTTACAATGAGCAGTTCTTC. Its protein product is CASRTGPATYNEQFF.

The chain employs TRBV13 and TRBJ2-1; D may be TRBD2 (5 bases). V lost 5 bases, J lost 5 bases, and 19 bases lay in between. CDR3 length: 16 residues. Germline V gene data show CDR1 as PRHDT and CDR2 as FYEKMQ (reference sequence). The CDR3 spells CASSPVEGLSNNEQFF. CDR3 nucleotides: TGTGCCAGCAGCCCGGTCGAGGGTTTGTCCAACAATGAGCAGTTCTTC.

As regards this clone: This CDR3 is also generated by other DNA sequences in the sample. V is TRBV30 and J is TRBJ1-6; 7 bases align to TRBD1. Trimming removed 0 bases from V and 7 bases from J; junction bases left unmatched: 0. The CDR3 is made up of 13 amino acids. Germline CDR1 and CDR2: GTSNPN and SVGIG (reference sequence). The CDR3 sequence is CAWSVQGNSPLHF. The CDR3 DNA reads TGTGCCTGGAGTGTACAGGGGAATTCACCCCTCCACTTT.

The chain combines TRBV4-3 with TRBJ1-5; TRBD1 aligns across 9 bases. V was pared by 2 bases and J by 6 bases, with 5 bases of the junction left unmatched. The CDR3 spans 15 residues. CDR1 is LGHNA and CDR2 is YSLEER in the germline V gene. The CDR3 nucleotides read TGCGCCAGCAGCCAATCAACAGGGGGCGGTCAGCCCCAGCATTTT. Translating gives CASSQSTGGGQPQHF.

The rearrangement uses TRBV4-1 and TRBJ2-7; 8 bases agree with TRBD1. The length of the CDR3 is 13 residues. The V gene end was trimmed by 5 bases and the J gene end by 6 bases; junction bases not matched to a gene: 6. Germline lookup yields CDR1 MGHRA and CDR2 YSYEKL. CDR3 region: CASSIRQGSEQYF. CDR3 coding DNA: TGCGCCAGCAGCATACGACAGGGGAGCGAGCAGTACTTC.

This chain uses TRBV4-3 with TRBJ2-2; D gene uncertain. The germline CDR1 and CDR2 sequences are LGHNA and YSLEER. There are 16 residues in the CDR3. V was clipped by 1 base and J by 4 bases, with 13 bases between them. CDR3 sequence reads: CASSQAIGWSTGELFF. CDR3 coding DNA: TGCGCCAGCAGCCAAGCAATTGGGTGGAGCACCGGGGAGCTGTTTTTT.

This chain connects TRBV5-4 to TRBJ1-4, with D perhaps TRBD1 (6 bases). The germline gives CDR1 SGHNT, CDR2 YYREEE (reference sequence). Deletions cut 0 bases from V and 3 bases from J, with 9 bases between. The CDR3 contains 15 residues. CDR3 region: CASSLDRASNEKLFF. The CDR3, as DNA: TGTGCCAGCAGCTTGGACAGGGCTTCTAATGAAAAACTGTTTTTT.

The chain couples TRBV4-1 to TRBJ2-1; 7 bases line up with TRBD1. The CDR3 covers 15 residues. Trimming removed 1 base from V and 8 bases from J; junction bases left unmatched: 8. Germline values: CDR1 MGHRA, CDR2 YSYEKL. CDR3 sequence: CASSQARGRVDEQFF. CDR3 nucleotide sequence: TGCGCCAGCAGCCAAGCGAGGGGGCGTGTCGATGAGCAGTTCTTC.

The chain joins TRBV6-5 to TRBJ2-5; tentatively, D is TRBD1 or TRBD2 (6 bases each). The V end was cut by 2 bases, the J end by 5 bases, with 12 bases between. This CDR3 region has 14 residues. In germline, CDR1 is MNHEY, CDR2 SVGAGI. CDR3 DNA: TGTGCCAGCAGTTACAGGGGGGCCTGGGAGACCCAGTACTTC. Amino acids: CASSYRGAWETQYF.

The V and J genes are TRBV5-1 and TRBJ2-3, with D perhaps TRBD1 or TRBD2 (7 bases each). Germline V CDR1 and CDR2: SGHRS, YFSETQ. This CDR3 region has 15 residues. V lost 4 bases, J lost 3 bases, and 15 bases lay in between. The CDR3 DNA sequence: TGCGCCAGCAGCCTACGACAGGGAGGGACAGATACGCAGTATTTT. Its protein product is CASSLRQGGTDTQYF.

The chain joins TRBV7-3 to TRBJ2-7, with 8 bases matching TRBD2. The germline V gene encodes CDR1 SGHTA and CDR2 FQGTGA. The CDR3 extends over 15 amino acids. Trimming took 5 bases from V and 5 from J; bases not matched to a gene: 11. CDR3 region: CASSPIPGGPHEQYF. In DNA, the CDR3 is TGTGCCAGCAGCCCCATACCGGGGGGGCCCCACGAGCAGTACTTC. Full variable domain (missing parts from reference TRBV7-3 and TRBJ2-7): GAGVSQTPSNKVTEKGKYVELRCDPISGHTALYWYRQSLGQGPEFLIYFQGTGAADDSGLPNDRFFAVRPEGSVSTLKIQRTERGDSAVYLCASSPIPGGPHEQYFGPGTRLTVT.

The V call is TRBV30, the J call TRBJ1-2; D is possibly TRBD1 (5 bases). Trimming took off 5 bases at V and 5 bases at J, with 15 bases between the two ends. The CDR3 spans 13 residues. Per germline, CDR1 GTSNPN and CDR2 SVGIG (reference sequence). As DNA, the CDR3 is TGTGCCTGGCGAGGGGCACCAGATTATGGCTACACCTTC. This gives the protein CAWRGAPDYGYTF.

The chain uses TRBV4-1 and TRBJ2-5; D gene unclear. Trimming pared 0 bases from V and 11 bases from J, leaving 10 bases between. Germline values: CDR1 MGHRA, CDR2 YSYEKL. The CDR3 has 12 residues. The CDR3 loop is CASSQEGTEQYF. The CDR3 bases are TGCGCCAGCAGCCAAGAGGGAACGGAGCAGTACTTC.

In DNA, the CDR3 is TGTGCCAGCAGCTTTCGGGCCTTGGCCGGAGAGCAGTACTTC. It translates to CASSFRALAGEQYF. The gene calls are TRBV11-2 and TRBJ2-7; D remains ambiguous. Germline V CDR1 and CDR2: SGHAT, FQNNGV. The CDR3 contains 14 residues. The V end was cut by 3 bases, the J end by 7 bases, with 16 bases between.

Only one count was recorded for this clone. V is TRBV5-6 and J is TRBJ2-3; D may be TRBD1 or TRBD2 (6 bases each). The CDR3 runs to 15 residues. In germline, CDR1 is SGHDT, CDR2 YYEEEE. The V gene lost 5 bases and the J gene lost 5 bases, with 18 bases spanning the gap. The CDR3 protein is CASRFGGGPVDTQYF. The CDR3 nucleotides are TGTGCCAGCAGGTTTGGTGGGGGGCCCGTAGATACGCAGTATTTT.

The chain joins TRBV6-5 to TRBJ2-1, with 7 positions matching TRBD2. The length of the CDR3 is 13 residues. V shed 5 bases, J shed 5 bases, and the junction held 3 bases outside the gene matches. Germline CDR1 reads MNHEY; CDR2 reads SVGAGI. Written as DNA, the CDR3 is TGTGCCAGCAGTCCCCTAGCGGACAATGAGCAGTTCTTC. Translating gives CASSPLADNEQFF.

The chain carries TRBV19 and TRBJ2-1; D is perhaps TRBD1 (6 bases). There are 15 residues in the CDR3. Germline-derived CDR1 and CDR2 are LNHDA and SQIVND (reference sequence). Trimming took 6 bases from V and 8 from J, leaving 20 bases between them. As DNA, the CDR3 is TGTGCCAGTAGAGCGGACAGTTCTCCCAGATATGAGCAGTTCTTC. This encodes CASRADSSPRYEQFF.

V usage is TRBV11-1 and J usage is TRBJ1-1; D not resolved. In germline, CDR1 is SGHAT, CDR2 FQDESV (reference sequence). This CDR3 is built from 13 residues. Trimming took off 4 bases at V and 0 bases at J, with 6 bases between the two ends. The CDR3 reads CASSWTMNTEAFF. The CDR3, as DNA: TGTGCCAGCAGCTGGACCATGAACACTGAAGCTTTCTTT.

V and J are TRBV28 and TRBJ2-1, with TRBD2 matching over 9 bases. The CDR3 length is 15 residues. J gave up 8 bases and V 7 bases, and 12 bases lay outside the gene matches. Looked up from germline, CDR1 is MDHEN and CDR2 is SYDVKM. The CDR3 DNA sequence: TGTGCCAGCAACGGGGCCCTAGCGGGGTTGGATGAGCAGTTCTTC. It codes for CASNGALAGLDEQFF.

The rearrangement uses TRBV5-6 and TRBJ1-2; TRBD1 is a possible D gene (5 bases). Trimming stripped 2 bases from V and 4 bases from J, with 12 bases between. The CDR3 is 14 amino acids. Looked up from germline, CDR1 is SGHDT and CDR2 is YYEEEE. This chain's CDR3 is CASSLDSGAYGYTF. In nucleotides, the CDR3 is TGTGCCAGCAGCTTAGACAGCGGAGCCTATGGCTACACCTTC. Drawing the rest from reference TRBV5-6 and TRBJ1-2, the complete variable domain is DAGVTQSPTHLIKTRGQQVTLRCSPKSGHDTVSWYQQALGQGPQFIFQYYEEEERQRGNFPDRFSGHQFPNYSSELNVNALLLGDSALYLCASSLDSGAYGYTFGSGTRLTVV.

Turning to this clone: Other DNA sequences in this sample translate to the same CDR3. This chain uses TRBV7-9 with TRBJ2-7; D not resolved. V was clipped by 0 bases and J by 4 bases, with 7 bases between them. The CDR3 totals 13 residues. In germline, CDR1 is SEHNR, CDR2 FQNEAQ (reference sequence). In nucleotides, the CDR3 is TGTGCCAGCAGCTTAGCGTTACAGTACGAGCAGTACTTC. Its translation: CASSLALQYEQYF.

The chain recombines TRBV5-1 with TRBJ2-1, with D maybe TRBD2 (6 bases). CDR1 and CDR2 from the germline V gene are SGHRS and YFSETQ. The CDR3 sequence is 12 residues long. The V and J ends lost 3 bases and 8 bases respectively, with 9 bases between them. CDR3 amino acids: CASSSGGDEQFF. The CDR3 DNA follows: TGCGCCAGCAGCTCGGGCGGGGATGAGCAGTTCTTC. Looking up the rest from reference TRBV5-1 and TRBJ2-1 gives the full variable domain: KAGVTQTPRYLIKTRGQQVTLSCSPISGHRSVSWYQQTPGQGLQFLFEYFSETQRNKGNFPGRFSGRQFSNSRSEMNVSTLELGDSALYLCASSSGGDEQFFGPGTRLTVL.

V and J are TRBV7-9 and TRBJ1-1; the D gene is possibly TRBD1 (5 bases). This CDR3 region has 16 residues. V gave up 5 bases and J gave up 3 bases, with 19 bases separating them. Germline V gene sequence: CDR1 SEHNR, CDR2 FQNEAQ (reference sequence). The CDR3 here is CASSPLKVQGDTEAFF. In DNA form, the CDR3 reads TGTGCCAGCAGCCCTCTAAAAGTCCAGGGAGACACTGAAGCTTTCTTT.

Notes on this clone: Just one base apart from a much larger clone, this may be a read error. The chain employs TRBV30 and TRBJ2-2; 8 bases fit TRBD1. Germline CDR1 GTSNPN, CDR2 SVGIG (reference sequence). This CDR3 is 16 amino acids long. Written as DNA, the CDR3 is TGTGCCCATAGGGCAGGGGGCCGTGCGGATACCGGGGAGCTGCTTTTT. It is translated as CAHRAGGRADTGELLF.